Detailed here is one TCR beta chain. These data belong to a study of blood T cell repertoires in COVID-19. Study details: Acute-phase and convalescent COVID-19 samples originated in the United States, Italy and Spain.

CDR1 is LGHDT and CDR2 is YNNKEL in the germline V gene (reference sequence). With 6 bases removed from V and 0 bases from J, the gap between germline ends came to 12 bases. CDR3 size: 16 residues. Seattle cases were enrolled at active infection and followed longitudinally. As handled by the study authors: Counts of nucleated cells, estimated from reference gene primer amplification, were obtained. Measured with immunoSEQ multiplex PCR; TCRdb has only the in-frame clones, and not every one. D and trimming were read from the DNA, whereas the V and J calls and clone size are those reported in that table. Found here are roughly 300,000 clones, over 85% of them singletons; the top ten hold around 1.9%.

The sequenced sample was peripheral blood. The rearrangement uses TRBV3-1 (or the pseudogene TRBV3-2) and TRBJ2-6, with D possibly matching TRBD1 (6 bases). The source is a woman in her twenties or thirties with COVID-19, enrolled during active disease. CDR3 in DNA: TGTGCCAGCAGGGGCTTAGGGGGCTCTGGGGCCAACGTCCTGACTTTC. Translation gives CASRGLGGSGANVLTF.